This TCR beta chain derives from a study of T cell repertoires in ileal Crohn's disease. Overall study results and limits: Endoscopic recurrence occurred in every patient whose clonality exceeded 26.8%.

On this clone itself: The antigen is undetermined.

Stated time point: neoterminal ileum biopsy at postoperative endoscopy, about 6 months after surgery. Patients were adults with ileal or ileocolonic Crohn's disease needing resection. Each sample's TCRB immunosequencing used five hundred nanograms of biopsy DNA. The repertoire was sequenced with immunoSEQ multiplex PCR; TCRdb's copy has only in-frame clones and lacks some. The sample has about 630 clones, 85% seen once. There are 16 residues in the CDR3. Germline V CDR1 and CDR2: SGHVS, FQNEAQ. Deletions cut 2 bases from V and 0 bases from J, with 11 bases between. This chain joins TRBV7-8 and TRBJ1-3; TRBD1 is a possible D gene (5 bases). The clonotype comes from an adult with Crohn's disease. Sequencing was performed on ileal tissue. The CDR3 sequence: CASSLKTANSGNTIYF. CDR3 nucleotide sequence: TGTGCCAGCAGCTTAAAGACAGCCAACTCTGGAAACACCATATATTTT.